These 28 T cell receptor beta chains were all obtained from the same sample, sequenced in a study of T cells expressing NK-cell markers. TCRdb reprocessed the 5' RACE reads, with one entry per CDR3 protein and no DNA. The sample table sets out some 450,000 distinct CDR3 sequences. What was sequenced was blood T cells: a sorted CD56 or NKG2C T cell subset, CD4+ or CD8+ T cells, or bulk PBMC T cells (not recorded which). Every receptor here comes from a woman aged 18 to 75 in good health.

The chain uses TRBV19 and TRBJ2-1; without DNA, the TCRdb call of TRBD1 cannot be checked. This CDR3 spans 15 amino acids. Germline CDR1 LNHDA, CDR2 SQIVND (reference sequence). CDR3 sequence reads: CASSIGQSSYNEQFF.

The rearrangement joins TRBV24-1 to TRBJ2-1; checking the TCRdb D call of TRBD1 is not possible without DNA. The CDR3 has 14 amino acids. CDR1 KGHDR and CDR2 SFDVKD come from the germline V gene. CDR3 in amino acids: CATRGTGSYNEQFF.

The chain has TRBV7-2 and TRBJ2-7; lacking DNA, the TRBD2 call made by TCRdb goes unchecked. CDR3 length equals 14 residues. Per germline, CDR1 SGHTA and CDR2 FQGNSA. Here the CDR3 reads CASSPTSGSYEQYF.

The chain combines TRBV20-1 with TRBJ1-1; TCRdb's D gene call, TRBD1, goes unchecked for lack of DNA. This CDR3 has 12 amino acids. Looked up from germline, CDR1 is DFQATT and CDR2 is SNEGSKA (reference sequence). The CDR3 loop is CSAPGQGSEAFF.

This chain links TRBV5-1 with TRBJ2-5; TCRdb's D gene call, TRBD1, goes unchecked for lack of DNA. There are 14 residues in the CDR3. Germline V lookup: CDR1 SGHRS, CDR2 YFSETQ. The CDR3 spells CASSLAGTEETQYF.

The chain uses TRBV6-5 and TRBJ2-5; lacking DNA, the TRBD2 call made by TCRdb goes unchecked. The V gene's germline CDR1 is MNHEY and CDR2 SVGAGI. The CDR3 totals 15 residues. CDR3 sequence reads: CASSYVGPGGETQYF.

The CDR3 protein is CASSVDGWSYTEAFF. This chain uses TRBV9 with TRBJ1-1. The CDR3 totals 15 residues. Looked up from germline, CDR1 is SGDLS and CDR2 is YYNGEE.

This chain uses TRBV20-1 with TRBJ2-5; TCRdb lists TRBD2, though no DNA is available to test this call. The germline V gene encodes CDR1 DFQATT and CDR2 SNEGSKA (reference sequence). This CDR3 is 16 amino acids long. CDR3: CSGTSGVIEEWETQYF.

The rearrangement uses TRBV6-2 or TRBV6-3 and TRBJ2-1; TCRdb selects TRBD2, and the lack of DNA leaves this call unchecked. The CDR3 extends over 15 amino acids. CDR1 and CDR2 from the germline V gene are MNHEY and SVGEGT. The CDR3 sequence is CASSYSGLGGNEQFF.

The chain couples TRBV28 to TRBJ2-1; TCRdb lists TRBD1, though no DNA is available to test this call. The CDR3 contains 17 residues. The germline V gene encodes CDR1 MDHEN and CDR2 SYDVKM. CDR3: CASSLSGHMSSYNEQFF.

The V gene is TRBV7-2, the J gene TRBJ2-1. The germline V gene encodes CDR1 SGHTA and CDR2 FQGNSA. CDR3 length equals 13 residues. The CDR3 reads CASSLSNYNEQFF.

This chain's CDR3 is CASSWAAGSYEQYF. The chain recombines TRBV7-3 with TRBJ2-7; TCRdb's assignment of TRBD2 cannot be checked, as there is no DNA. The CDR3 is 14 amino acids. CDR1 is SGHTA, CDR2 FQGTGA, per germline.

This chain joins TRBV5-6 and TRBJ1-6; no DNA is available, so the TRBD1 call from TCRdb remains unchecked. This CDR3 is built from 15 residues. In germline, CDR1 is SGHDT, CDR2 YYEEEE. The CDR3 sequence is CASSRDRGASSPLHF.

This sequence joins TRBV10-2 and TRBJ2-3; the D gene TCRdb calls, TRBD2, cannot be checked with no DNA. This CDR3 is 16 amino acids long. Looked up from germline, CDR1 is WSHSY and CDR2 is SAAADI. The CDR3: CASRSLSGASTDTQYF.

This rearrangement joins TRBV6-2 or TRBV6-3 to TRBJ2-1; without DNA, the TCRdb call of TRBD2 cannot be checked. The CDR3 loop spans 12 amino acids. Germline CDR1 is MNHEY and CDR2 is SVGEGT. CDR3 region: CASSTGLVGQFF.

V is TRBV6-1 and J is TRBJ1-5; the D gene TCRdb calls, TRBD1, cannot be checked with no DNA. Germline V CDR1 and CDR2: MNHNS, SASEGT. This CDR3 is 14 amino acids long. The CDR3 sequence: CASSPSPGGQPQHF.

This chain links TRBV20-1 with TRBJ2-5. The CDR3 length is 11 residues. In germline, CDR1 is DFQATT, CDR2 SNEGSKA (reference sequence). The CDR3 protein is CSANLEETQYF.

This sequence joins TRBV20-1 and TRBJ2-3; as DNA is missing, the TRBD2 call by TCRdb cannot be tested. The CDR3 length is 14 residues. Germline V gene data show CDR1 as DFQATT and CDR2 as SNEGSKA (reference sequence). The CDR3 here is CSARLAGGLDTQYF.

J is TRBJ1-1 and V is TRBV27; absent DNA, TCRdb's TRBD1 call cannot be checked. The CDR3 totals 15 residues. The germline gives CDR1 MNHEY, CDR2 SMNVEV (reference sequence). The CDR3 loop reads CASSRTTGANTEAFF.

The gene calls are TRBV28 and TRBJ1-2. Germline CDR1 reads MDHEN; CDR2 reads SYDVKM. The CDR3 totals 14 residues. The CDR3 loop reads CASSLVSEGEGYTF.

The chain has TRBV6-2 or TRBV6-3 and TRBJ2-7; absent DNA, TCRdb's TRBD2 call cannot be checked. The CDR3 spans 15 residues. Germline CDR1 and CDR2: MNHEY and SVGEGT. The CDR3 reads CASASRSAGVYEQYF.

V gene TRBV25-1 combines with J gene TRBJ1-1; TCRdb names TRBD1, which stays unverified in the absence of DNA. Germline values: CDR1 MGHDK, CDR2 SYGVNS. The CDR3 loop spans 15 amino acids. CDR3 in amino acids: CASSEWGQGNTEAFF. Full variable domain (outside the CDR3, taken from reference TRBV25-1 and TRBJ1-1): EADIYQTPRYLVIGTGKKITLECSQTMGHDKMYWYQQDPGMELHLIHYSYGVNSTEKGDLSSESTVSRIRTEHFPLTLESARPSHTSQYLCASSEWGQGNTEAFFGQGTRLTVV.

This chain links TRBV7-9 with TRBJ2-2; TCRdb's assignment of TRBD1 cannot be checked, as there is no DNA. The length of the CDR3 is 16 residues. Germline V gives CDR1 SEHNR, CDR2 FQNEAQ (reference sequence). This CDR3 is CASSLAGTGDTGELFF.

J is TRBJ1-3 and V is TRBV4-2. Germline V lookup: CDR1 LGHNA, CDR2 YNFKEQ. The CDR3 has 13 residues. CDR3 protein: CASSQVSRNTIYF.

V is TRBV7-9 and J is TRBJ1-2; as DNA is missing, the TRBD1 call by TCRdb cannot be tested. Germline assignment: CDR1 SEHNR and CDR2 FQNEAQ (reference sequence). CDR3 size: 15 residues. CDR3 amino acids: CASSLPRDRSYGYTF. The full variable domain, with the rest looked up from reference TRBV7-9 and TRBJ1-2, is DTGVSQNPRHKITKRGQNVTFRCDPISEHNRLYWYRQTLGQGPEFLTYFQNEAQLEKSRLLSDRFSAERPKGSFSTLEIQRTEQGDSAMYLCASSLPRDRSYGYTFGSGTRLTVV.

The chain recombines TRBV6-5 with TRBJ2-2; TCRdb names TRBD2, which stays unverified in the absence of DNA. Germline loops: CDR1 MNHEY, CDR2 SVGAGI. The length of the CDR3 is 17 residues. CDR3 region: CASSYPSGHENTGELFF.

The chain links TRBV7-2 to TRBJ1-1; TCRdb picks TRBD1, but there is no DNA to check that call. The CDR3 has 16 residues. Germline lookup yields CDR1 SGHTA and CDR2 FQGNSA. Here the CDR3 reads CASSLRGPGADTEAFF. Variable domain in full (rest from reference TRBV7-2 and TRBJ1-1): GAGVSQSPSNKVTEKGKDVELRCDPISGHTALYWYRQSLGQGLEFLIYFQGNSAPDKSGLPSDRFSAERTGGSVSTLTIQRTQQEDSAVYLCASSLRGPGADTEAFFGQGTRLTVV.

The chain carries TRBV11-2 and TRBJ1-6. Looked up from germline, CDR1 is SGHAT and CDR2 is FQNNGV. This CDR3 is 14 amino acids long. The CDR3 spells CASSSRKNNSPLHF.